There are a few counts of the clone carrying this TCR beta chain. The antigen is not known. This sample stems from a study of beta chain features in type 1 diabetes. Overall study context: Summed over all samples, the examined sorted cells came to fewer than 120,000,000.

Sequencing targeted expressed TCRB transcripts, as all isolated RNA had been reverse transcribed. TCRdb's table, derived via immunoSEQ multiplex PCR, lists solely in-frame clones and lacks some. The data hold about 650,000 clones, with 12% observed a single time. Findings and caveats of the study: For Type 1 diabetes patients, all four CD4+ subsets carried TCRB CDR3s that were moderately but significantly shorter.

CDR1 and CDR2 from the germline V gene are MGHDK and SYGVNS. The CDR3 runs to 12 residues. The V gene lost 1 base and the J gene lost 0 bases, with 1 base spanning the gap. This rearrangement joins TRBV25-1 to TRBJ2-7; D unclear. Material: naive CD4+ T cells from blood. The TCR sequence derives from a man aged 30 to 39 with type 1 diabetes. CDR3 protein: CASSESSYEQYF. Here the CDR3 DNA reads TGTGCCAGCAGTGAATCCTCCTACGAGCAGTACTTC.